This T cell receptor beta chain was observed in a study of blood T cell repertoires in COVID-19. For the study at large: Sites in the United States, Italy and Spain provided acute and convalescent COVID-19 samples. T cells, B-cell-depleted T cells, or PBMCs provided the cDNA or gDNA that served as material.

Original analysis: Nucleated cell number was recorded as an estimate derived from reference gene primer amplification. Sequencing was performed with immunoSEQ multiplex PCR; in TCRdb, only in-frame clones are kept and a portion is missing. Clone size and V and J calls were adopted from that table, with D and trimming inferred from the DNA. The sample has 60,000 or so clones, roughly 79% seen once. V was clipped by 4 bases and J by 5 bases, with 18 bases between them. This CDR3 comprises 16 residues. Germline-derived CDR1 and CDR2 are SGHNT and YENEEA. The TCR comes from a man in his 60s with acute or convalescent COVID-19. Material: peripheral blood. The J gene is TRBJ2-1, the V gene TRBV11-3, with a weak D call TRBD2 (6 bases). The CDR3 DNA follows: TGTGCCAGCAGCTCCGGCGGGGCCGGGAAAAACAATGAGCAGTTCTTC. Translation: CASSSGGAGKNNEQFF.